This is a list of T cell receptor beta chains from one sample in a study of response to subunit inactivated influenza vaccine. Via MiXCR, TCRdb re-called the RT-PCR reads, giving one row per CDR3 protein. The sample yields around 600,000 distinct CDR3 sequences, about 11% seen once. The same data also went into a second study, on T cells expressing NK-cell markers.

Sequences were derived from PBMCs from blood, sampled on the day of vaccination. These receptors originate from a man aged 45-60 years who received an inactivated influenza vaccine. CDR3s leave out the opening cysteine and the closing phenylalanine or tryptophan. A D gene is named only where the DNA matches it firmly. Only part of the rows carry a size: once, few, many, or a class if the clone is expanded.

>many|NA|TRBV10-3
AISEGGDSTEAF
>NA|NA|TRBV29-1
SVEDIGEGGYT
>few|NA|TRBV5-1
ASSLVGTGSREQY
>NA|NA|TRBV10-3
AISGAENEKLF
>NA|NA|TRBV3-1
ASSQAEVGETQY
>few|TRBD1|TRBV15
ATSSLDRANEQF
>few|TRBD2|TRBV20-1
SASQTSGGAIEQF
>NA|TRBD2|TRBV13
ASSSRLAVNTGELF
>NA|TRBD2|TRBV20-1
SARDRGGRRTDTQY
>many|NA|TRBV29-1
SVDVGVVSGEQF
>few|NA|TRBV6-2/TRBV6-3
ASSYFQATGELF
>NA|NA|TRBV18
ASSPQGGNIQY
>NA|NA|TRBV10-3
AAAGDSDTQY
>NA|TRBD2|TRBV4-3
ASSQDPLAGTTDTQY
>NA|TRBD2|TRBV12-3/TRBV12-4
ASTLTSGLANGQF
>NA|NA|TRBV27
ASRGAATNYGYT